Listed below are T cell receptor beta chains from one sample, sequenced in a study of CD8 T cells in Susac syndrome. From the immunoSEQ multiplex PCR reads, TCRdb called clonotypes with MiXCR, one entry per CDR3 protein. The sample shows under 200,000 distinct CDR3 sequences, 85% to 95% of them seen only once. The specimen sequenced was CD4+ T cells from PBMCs. Source of these receptors: a human donor in good health. Both conserved end residues are part of each CDR3. The D gene is left open where the match is weak. Only some rows state a clone size, as once, few, many or a class for expanded clones.

TRBV24-1	TRBD1	TRBJ2-1	15	NA	CATSVDRDVDNEQFF	TGTGCCACCAGCGTAGACAGGGATGTTGACAATGAGCAGTTCTTC
TRBV10-3	NA	TRBJ2-5	14	NA	CAATRDFTTETQYF	TGTGCCGCGACTCGGGACTTCACTACGGAGACCCAGTACTTC
TRBV5-6	NA	TRBJ1-2	13	NA	CASSLGDSRGYTF	TGTGCCAGCAGCTTGGGGGATTCGAGGGGCTACACCTTC
TRBV3-1	NA	TRBJ2-3	12	NA	CASRLGEDTQYF	TGTGCCAGCAGGCTGGGCGAAGATACGCAGTATTTT
TRBV30	TRBD2	TRBJ2-5	15	NA	CAWSGSSGGKETQYF	TGTGCCTGGAGTGGGTCTAGCGGAGGGAAAGAGACCCAGTACTTC
TRBV11-2	TRBD1	TRBJ2-1	15	NA	CASSPVGGPYNEQFF	TGTGCCAGCAGCCCGGTAGGGGGCCCCTACAATGAGCAGTTCTTC
TRBV5-1	TRBD2	TRBJ2-5	16	NA	CASSLVLAGQQETQYF	TGCGCCAGCAGCTTGGTACTAGCGGGCCAACAAGAGACCCAGTACTTC
TRBV9	TRBD1	TRBJ2-5	14	few	CASGRTGGEETQYF	TGTGCCAGCGGTCGGACAGGGGGCGAGGAGACCCAGTACTTC
TRBV20-1	NA	TRBJ1-2	13	NA	CSGSGPANYGYTF	TGCAGTGGCTCAGGGCCAGCTAACTATGGCTACACCTTC
TRBV24-1	TRBD1	TRBJ2-3	16	NA	CATSDRGTGYEDTQYF	TGTGCCACCAGTGACCGCGGGACAGGGTACGAAGATACGCAGTATTTT
TRBV18	TRBD2	TRBJ2-1	14	NA	CASSPSGGDNEQFF	TGTGCCAGCTCACCCAGCGGGGGGGACAATGAGCAGTTCTTC
TRBV20-1	NA	TRBJ2-5	13	NA	CSAPGGGVETQYF	TGCAGTGCTCCCGGGGGCGGAGTGGAGACCCAGTACTTC
TRBV15	TRBD2	TRBJ2-5	15	NA	CATSSGSGRAGTQYF	TGTGCCACCAGCTCGGGGAGCGGGAGGGCCGGGACCCAGTACTTC
TRBV30	NA	TRBJ2-6	15	NA	CAWSRGGSGANVLTF	TGTGCCTGGAGTAGAGGGGGCTCTGGGGCCAACGTCCTGACTTTC
TRBV28	TRBD2	TRBJ2-1	13	NA	CASTLGRGRAGFF	TGTGCCAGCACCCTTGGTCGGGGGAGGGCAGGGTTCTTC
TRBV28	NA	TRBJ1-1	13	NA	CASSTSRPTEAFF	TGTGCCAGCAGCACCTCACGCCCCACTGAAGCTTTCTTT
TRBV29-1	NA	TRBJ2-3	15	NA	CSVERSVEGGDTQYF	TGCAGCGTTGAACGGTCCGTCGAAGGAGGGGATACGCAGTATTTT
TRBV27	TRBD1	TRBJ2-6	17	NA	CASSLRTGTSGANVLTF	TGTGCCAGCAGTTTAAGGACAGGGACCTCTGGGGCCAACGTCCTGACTTTC
TRBV23-1	TRBD1	TRBJ2-7	16	NA	CASSPPRTGSIYEQYF	TGCGCCAGCAGCCCCCCCAGGACAGGGTCGATCTACGAGCAGTACTTC
TRBV10-2	NA	TRBJ2-7	12	NA	CASTSSSYEQYF	TGCGCCAGCACCTCAAGCTCCTACGAGCAGTACTTC
TRBV20-1	NA	TRBJ1-2	15	NA	CSASSSRRGGSGYTF	TGCAGTGCTAGTTCCTCACGGCGGGGGGGCAGTGGCTACACCTTC
TRBV29-1	NA	TRBJ2-5	12	NA	CSVSPIQETQYF	TGCAGCGTTTCCCCAATCCAAGAGACCCAGTACTTC
TRBV20-1	TRBD2	TRBJ2-3	16	NA	CSAPPLLAGITDTQYF	TGCAGTGCCCCCCCTCTTCTAGCGGGCATCACAGATACGCAGTATTTT
TRBV7-2	NA	TRBJ2-1	13	NA	CASSLVGLAEQFF	TGTGCCAGCAGCTTAGTAGGGTTAGCCGAGCAGTTCTTC
TRBV29-1	NA	TRBJ2-3	11	NA	CSVEEQDTQYF	TGCAGCGTTGAAGAACAAGATACGCAGTATTTT
TRBV4-1	TRBD1	TRBJ1-1	15	NA	CASSQGQGAWAEAFF	TGCGCCAGCAGCCAAGGGCAGGGGGCTTGGGCTGAAGCTTTCTTT
TRBV29-1	NA	TRBJ2-4	15	NA	CSVGGGGQGANIQYF	TGCAGCGTTGGGGGTGGGGGCCAAGGAGCCAACATTCAGTACTTC
TRBV11-2	TRBD1	TRBJ1-6	15	NA	CASSPRDRGYSPLHF	TGTGCCAGCAGCCCGCGGGACAGGGGTTATTCACCCCTCCACTTT
TRBV20-1	NA	TRBJ2-3	13	NA	CSAIGRSRDTQYF	TGCAGTGCTATCGGACGGAGCCGGGATACGCAGTATTTT
TRBV6-5	NA	TRBJ2-7	11	NA	CASINGYEQYF	TGTGCCAGCATAAATGGATACGAGCAGTACTTC
TRBV29-1	NA	TRBJ2-1	14	NA	CSVDGTSSYNEQFF	TGCAGCGTTGACGGTACTAGCTCCTACAATGAGCAGTTCTTC
TRBV5-1	TRBD1	TRBJ1-1	14	NA	CASSLADREAEAFF	TGCGCCAGCAGCTTGGCCGACAGGGAAGCTGAAGCTTTCTTT
TRBV7-3	TRBD2	TRBJ2-3	15	once	CASSSLPSGPDTQYF	TGTGCCAGCAGCTCCTTGCCTAGCGGCCCAGATACGCAGTATTTT
TRBV11-2	TRBD2	TRBJ2-1	14	NA	CATARDSGVNEQFF	TGTGCCACGGCGAGGGATAGCGGGGTCAATGAGCAGTTCTTC
TRBV12-3/TRBV12-4	NA	TRBJ1-1	14	NA	CASSLQNMNTEAFF	TGTGCCAGCAGTCTACAGAACATGAACACTGAAGCTTTCTTT
TRBV3-1	TRBD1	TRBJ2-1	14	NA	CASSQVRTGGEQFF	TGTGCCAGCAGCCAAGTTAGGACAGGGGGTGAGCAGTTCTTC
TRBV7-2	TRBD2	TRBJ2-4	15	NA	CATGLAGAFMDIQYF	TGTGCCACAGGACTAGCGGGGGCCTTTATGGACATTCAGTACTTC
TRBV5-1	NA	TRBJ1-2	15	NA	CASSLEGKTVFGYTF	TGCGCCAGCAGCTTGGAGGGAAAGACAGTGTTTGGCTACACCTTC
TRBV6-4	NA	TRBJ1-1	13	NA	CASSDQGSTEAFF	TGTGCCAGCAGTGACCAGGGGAGCACTGAAGCTTTCTTT
TRBV20-1	NA	TRBJ2-1	14	once	CSASRGDLYNEQFF	TGCAGTGCTTCACGAGGGGACCTCTACAATGAGCAGTTCTTC
TRBV24-1	NA	TRBJ2-5	14	few	CATSDSYGQETQYF	TGTGCCACCAGTGATTCCTACGGACAAGAGACCCAGTACTTC
TRBV4-1	NA	TRBJ1-6	15	once	CASSQGALGNSPLHF	TGCGCCAGCAGCCAAGGCGCTTTGGGAAATTCACCCCTCCACTTT